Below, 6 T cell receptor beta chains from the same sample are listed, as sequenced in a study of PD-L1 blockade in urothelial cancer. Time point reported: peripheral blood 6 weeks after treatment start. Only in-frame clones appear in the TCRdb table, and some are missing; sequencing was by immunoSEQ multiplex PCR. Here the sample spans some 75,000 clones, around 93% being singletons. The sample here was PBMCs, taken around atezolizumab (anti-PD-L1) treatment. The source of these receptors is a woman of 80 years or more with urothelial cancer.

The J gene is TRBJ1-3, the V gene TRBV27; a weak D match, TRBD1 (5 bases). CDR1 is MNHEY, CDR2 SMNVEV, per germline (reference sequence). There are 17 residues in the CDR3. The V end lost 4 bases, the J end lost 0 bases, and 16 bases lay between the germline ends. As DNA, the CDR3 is TGTGCCAGCAGTTCACACGGGGGACCGAACTCTGGAAACACCATATATTTT. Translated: CASSSHGGPNSGNTIYF.

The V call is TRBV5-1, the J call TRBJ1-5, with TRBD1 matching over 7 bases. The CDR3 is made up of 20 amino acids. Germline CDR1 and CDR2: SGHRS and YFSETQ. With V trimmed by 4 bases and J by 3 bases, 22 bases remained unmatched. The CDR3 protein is CASSRETLRGQKKDNQPQHF. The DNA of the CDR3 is TGCGCCAGCAGCCGTGAAACCCTTCGGGGACAGAAAAAGGACAATCAGCCCCAGCATTTT.

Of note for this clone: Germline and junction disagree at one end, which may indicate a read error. The CDR3 loop reads CASRITGGTEVFF. The CDR3 region has the DNA TGTGCCAGCAGGATTACAGGGGGCACTGAAGTTTTCTTT. The rearrangement uses TRBV27 and TRBJ1-1; 9 bases align to TRBD1. This CDR3 has 13 amino acids. Germline V gene sequence: CDR1 MNHEY, CDR2 SMNVEV (reference sequence).

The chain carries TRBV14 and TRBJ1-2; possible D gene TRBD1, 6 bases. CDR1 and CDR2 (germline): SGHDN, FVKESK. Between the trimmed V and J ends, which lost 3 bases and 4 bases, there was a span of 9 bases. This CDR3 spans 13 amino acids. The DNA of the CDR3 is TGTGCCAGCAGCCATGGACAGCTCTATGGCTACACCTTC. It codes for CASSHGQLYGYTF. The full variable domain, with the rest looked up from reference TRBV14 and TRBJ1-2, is EAGVTQFPSHSVIEKGQTVTLRCDPISGHDNLYWYRRVMGKEIKFLLHFVKESKQDESGMPNNRFLAERTGGTYSTLKVQPAELEDSGVYFCASSHGQLYGYTFGSGTRLTVV.

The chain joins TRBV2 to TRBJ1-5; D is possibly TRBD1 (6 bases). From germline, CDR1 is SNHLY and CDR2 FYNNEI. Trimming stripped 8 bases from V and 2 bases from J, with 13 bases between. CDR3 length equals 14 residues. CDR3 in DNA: TGTGCCAGCCGTTGGACAGTTGGCAATCAGCCCCAGCATTTT. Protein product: CASRWTVGNQPQHF. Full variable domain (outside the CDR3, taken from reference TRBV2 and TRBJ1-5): EPEVTQTPSHQVTQMGQEVILRCVPISNHLYFYWYRQILGQKVEFLVSFYNNEISEKSEIFDDQFSVERPDGSNFTLKIRSTKLEDSAMYFCASRWTVGNQPQHFGDGTRLSIL.

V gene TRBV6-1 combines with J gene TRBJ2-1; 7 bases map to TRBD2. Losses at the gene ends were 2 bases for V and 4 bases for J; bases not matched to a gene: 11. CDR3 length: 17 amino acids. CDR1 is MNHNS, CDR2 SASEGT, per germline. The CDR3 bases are TGTGCCAGCAGTGAACGTACGGCTAGCGGACCGTACAATGAGCAGTTCTTC. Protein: CASSERTASGPYNEQFF.